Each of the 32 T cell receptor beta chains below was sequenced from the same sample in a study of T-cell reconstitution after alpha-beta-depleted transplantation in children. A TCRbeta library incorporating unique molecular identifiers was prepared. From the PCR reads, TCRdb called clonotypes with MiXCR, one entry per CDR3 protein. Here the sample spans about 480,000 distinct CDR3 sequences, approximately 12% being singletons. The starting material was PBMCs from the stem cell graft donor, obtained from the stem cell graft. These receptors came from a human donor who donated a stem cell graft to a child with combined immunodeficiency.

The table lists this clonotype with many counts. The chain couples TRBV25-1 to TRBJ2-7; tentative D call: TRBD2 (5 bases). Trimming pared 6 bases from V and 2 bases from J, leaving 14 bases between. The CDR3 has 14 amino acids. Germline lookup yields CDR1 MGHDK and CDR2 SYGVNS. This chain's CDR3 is CASRKEDFPYEQYF. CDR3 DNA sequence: TGTGCCAGCAGAAAGGAGGATTTCCCCTACGAGCAGTACTTC.

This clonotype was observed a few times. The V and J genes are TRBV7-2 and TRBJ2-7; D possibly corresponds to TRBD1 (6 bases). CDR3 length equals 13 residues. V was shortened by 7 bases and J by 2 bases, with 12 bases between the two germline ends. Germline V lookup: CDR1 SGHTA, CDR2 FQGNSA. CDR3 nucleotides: TGTGCCAGCACTGGGGGCTCTGCCTACGAGCAGTACTTC. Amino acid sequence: CASTGGSAYEQYF.

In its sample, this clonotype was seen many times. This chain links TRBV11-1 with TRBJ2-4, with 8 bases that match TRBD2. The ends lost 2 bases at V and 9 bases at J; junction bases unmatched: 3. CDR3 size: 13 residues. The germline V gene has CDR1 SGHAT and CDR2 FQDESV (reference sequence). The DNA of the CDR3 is TGTGCCAGCAGCTTAATCCGGGAGGGCATTCAGTACTTC. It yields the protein CASSLIREGIQYF. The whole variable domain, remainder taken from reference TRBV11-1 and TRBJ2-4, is EAEVAQSPRYKITEKSQAVAFWCDPISGHATLYWYRQILGQGPELLVQFQDESVVDDSQLPKDRFSAERLKGVDSTLKIQPAELGDSAMYLCASSLIREGIQYFGAGTRLSVL.

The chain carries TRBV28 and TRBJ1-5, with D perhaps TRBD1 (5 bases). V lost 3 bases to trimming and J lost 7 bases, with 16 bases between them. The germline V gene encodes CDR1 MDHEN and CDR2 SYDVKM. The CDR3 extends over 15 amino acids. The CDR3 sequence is CASSFRSGDTQPQHF. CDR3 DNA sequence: TGTGCCAGCAGTTTTCGGTCGGGGGATACGCAGCCCCAGCATTTT.

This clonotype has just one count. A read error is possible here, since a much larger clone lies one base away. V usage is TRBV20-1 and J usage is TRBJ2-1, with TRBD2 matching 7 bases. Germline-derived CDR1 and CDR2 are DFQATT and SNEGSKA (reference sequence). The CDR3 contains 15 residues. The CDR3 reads CSAGQSSGAYSEQFF. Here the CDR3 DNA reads TGCAGTGCAGGACAATCTAGCGGTGCCTACAGTGAGCAGTTCTTC.

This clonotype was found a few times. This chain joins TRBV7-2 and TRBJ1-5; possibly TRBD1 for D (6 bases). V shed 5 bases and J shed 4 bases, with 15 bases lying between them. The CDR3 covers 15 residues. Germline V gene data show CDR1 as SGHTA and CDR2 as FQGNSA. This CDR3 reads CASSPQRGMNQPQHF. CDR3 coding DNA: TGTGCCAGCAGCCCCCAAAGGGGGATGAATCAGCCCCAGCATTTT.

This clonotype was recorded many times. CDR3 DNA sequence: TGTGCCAGCGCCACAGGACTAGCAGCTAGCACAGATACGCAGTATTTT. It specifies CASATGLAASTDTQYF. The rearrangement links TRBV9 to TRBJ2-3, with 8 nucleotides matching TRBD2. This CDR3 is 16 amino acids long. The junction had 10 bases not matched to a gene; V was cut back by 7 bases and J by 0 bases. The germline CDR1 and CDR2 sequences are SGDLS and YYNGEE. Full variable domain (outside the CDR3, taken from reference TRBV9 and TRBJ2-3): DSGVTQTPKHLITATGQRVTLRCSPRSGDLSVYWYQQSLDQGLQFLIQYYNGEERAKGNILERFSAQQFPDLHSELNLSSLELGDSALYFCASATGLAASTDTQYFGPGTRLTVL.

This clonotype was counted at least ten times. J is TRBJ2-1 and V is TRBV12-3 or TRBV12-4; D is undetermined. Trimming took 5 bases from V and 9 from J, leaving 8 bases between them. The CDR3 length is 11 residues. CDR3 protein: CASSPYGEQFF. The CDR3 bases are TGTGCCAGCAGTCCGTACGGTGAGCAGTTCTTC.

DNA for the CDR3: TGCGCCAGCAGCTTGGAGGTCAGGAGTTATGGCTACACCTTC. It codes for CASSLEVRSYGYTF. The chain has TRBV5-1 and TRBJ1-2; no clear D. V gave up 0 bases and J gave up 5 bases, with 11 bases separating them. The CDR3 loop spans 14 amino acids. Germline V CDR1 and CDR2: SGHRS, YFSETQ.

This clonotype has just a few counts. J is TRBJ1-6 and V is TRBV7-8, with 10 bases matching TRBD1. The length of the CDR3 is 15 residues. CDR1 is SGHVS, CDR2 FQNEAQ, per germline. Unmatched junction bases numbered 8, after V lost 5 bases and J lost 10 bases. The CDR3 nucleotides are TGTGCCAGCAGCCGGACGGACAGGGGGGACTCACCCCTCCACTTT. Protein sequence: CASSRTDRGDSPLHF.

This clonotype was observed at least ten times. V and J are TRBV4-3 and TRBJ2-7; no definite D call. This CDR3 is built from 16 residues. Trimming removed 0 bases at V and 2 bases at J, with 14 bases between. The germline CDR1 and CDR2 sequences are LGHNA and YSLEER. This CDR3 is CASSQDLREAAYEQYF. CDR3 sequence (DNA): TGCGCCAGCAGCCAAGATTTGCGAGAGGCGGCCTACGAGCAGTACTTC.

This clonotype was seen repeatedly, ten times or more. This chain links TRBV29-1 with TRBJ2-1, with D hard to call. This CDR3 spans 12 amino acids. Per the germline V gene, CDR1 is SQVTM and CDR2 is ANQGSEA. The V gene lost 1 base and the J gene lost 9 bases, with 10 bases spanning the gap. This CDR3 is CSVEVAIGEQFF. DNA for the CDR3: TGCAGCGTTGAAGTTGCTATCGGTGAGCAGTTCTTC.

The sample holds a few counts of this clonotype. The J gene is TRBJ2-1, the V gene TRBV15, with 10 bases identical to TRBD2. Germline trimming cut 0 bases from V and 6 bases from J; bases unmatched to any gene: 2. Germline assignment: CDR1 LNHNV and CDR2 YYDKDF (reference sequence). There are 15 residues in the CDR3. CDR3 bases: TGTGCCACCAGCAGAGAGAAGCGGGGGGGCAATGAGCAGTTCTTC. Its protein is CATSREKRGGNEQFF.

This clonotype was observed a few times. DNA of the CDR3: TGTGCCAGCAGCCCCGTCTCGGGGGGGCGGTACGAGCAGTACTTC. This translates into CASSPVSGGRYEQYF. V is TRBV3-1 and J is TRBJ2-7; the match to TRBD2 covers 8 bases. The CDR3 covers 15 residues. V shed 4 bases and J 4 bases; nucleotides not matched to a gene: 9. The germline V gene encodes CDR1 LGHDT and CDR2 YNNKEL (reference sequence).

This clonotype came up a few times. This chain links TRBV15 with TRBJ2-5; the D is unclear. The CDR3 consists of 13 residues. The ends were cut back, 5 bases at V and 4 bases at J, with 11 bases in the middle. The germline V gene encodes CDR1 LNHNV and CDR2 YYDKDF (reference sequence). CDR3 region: CATSPTRAETQYF. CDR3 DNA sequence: TGTGCCACCAGCCCCACACGGGCAGAGACCCAGTACTTC.

In DNA, the CDR3 is TGTGCCAGCAGCTTAGCCAGGACTAGCGAGGAGACCCAGTACTTC. This gives the protein CASSLARTSEETQYF. The chain couples TRBV7-8 to TRBJ2-5, with 9 bases that match TRBD2. Germline CDR1 and CDR2: SGHVS and FQNEAQ. The length of the CDR3 is 15 residues. With V trimmed by 0 bases and J by 5 bases, 4 bases remained unmatched.

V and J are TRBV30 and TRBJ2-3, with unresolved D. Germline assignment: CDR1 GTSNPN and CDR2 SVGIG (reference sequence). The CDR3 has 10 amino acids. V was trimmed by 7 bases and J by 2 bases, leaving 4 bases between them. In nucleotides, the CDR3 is TGTGCCTATTCCACAGATACGCAGTATTTT. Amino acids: CAYSTDTQYF.

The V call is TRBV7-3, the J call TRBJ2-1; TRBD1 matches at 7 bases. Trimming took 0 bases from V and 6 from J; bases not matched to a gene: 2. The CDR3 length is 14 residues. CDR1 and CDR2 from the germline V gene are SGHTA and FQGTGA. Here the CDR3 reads CASSLTGTVNEQFF. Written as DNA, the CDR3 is TGTGCCAGCAGCTTAACCGGGACAGTCAATGAGCAGTTCTTC.

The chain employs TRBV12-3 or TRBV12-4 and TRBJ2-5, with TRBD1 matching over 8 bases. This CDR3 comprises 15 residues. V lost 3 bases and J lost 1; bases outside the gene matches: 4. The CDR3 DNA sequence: TGTGCCAGCAGTTTTGTCAGGGGGCCCCAAGAGACCCAGTACTTC. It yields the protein CASSFVRGPQETQYF.

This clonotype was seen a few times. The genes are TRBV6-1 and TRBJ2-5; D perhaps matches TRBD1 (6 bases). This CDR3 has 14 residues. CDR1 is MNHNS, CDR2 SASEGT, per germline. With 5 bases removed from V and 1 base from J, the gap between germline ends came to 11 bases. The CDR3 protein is CASSLRTVQETQYF. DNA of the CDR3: TGTGCCAGCAGTCTCCGGACAGTCCAAGAGACCCAGTACTTC.

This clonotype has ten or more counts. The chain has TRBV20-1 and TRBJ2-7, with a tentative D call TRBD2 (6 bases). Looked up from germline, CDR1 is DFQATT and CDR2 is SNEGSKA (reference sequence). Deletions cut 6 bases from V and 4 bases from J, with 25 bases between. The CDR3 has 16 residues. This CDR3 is CSAASWEVRSGYEQYF. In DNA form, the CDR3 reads TGCAGTGCCGCTAGTTGGGAGGTGCGGAGCGGTTACGAGCAGTACTTC.

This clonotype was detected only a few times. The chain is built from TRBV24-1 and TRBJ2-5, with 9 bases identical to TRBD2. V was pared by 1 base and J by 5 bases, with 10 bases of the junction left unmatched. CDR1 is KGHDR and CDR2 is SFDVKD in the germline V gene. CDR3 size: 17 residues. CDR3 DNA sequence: TGTGCCACCAGTGATTTTACTTCGCGGCGGGAGGGGGAGACCCAGTACTTC. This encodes CATSDFTSRREGETQYF.

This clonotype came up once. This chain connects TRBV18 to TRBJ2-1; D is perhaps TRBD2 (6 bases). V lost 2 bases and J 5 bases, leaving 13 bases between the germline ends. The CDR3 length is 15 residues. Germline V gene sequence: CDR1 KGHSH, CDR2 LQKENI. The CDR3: CASSPTRERDNEQFF. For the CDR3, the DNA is TGTGCCAGCTCACCAACCCGGGAGCGAGACAATGAGCAGTTCTTC.

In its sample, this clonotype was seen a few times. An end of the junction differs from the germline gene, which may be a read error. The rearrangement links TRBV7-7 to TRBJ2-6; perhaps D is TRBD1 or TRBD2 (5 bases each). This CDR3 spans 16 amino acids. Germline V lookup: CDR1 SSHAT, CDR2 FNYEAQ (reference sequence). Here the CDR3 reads CASSAGTDSGANVLTF. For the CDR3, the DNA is TGTGCTAGCAGCGCCGGGACCGACTCTGGGGCCAACGTCCTGACTTTC.

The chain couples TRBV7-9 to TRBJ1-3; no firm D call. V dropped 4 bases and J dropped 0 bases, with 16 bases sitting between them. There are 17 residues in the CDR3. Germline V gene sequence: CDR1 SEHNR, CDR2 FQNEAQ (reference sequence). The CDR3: CASSYDFSRSSGNTIYF. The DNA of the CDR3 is TGTGCCAGCAGCTACGATTTTAGTAGAAGCTCTGGAAACACCATATATTTT.

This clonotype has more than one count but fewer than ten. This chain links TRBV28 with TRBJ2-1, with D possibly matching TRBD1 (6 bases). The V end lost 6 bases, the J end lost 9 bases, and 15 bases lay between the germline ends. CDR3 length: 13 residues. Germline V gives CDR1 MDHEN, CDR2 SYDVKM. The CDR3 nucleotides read TGTGCCAGCAGCTCTAGGACAGTGAGTGAGCAGTTCTTC. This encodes CASSSRTVSEQFF.

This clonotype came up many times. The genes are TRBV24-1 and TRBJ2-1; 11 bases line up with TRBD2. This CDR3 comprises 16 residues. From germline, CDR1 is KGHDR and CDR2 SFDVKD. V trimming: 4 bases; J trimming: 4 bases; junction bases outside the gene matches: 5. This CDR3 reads CATSDPGTSGYNEQFF. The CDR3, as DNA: TGTGCCACCAGTGACCCCGGGACTAGCGGTTACAATGAGCAGTTCTTC.

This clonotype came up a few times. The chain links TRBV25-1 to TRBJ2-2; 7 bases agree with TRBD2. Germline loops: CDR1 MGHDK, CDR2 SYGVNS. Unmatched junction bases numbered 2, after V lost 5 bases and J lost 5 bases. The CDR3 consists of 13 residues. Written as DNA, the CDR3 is TGTGCCAGCAGTATTAGCGGGACCGGGGAGCTGTTTTTT. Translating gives CASSISGTGELFF.

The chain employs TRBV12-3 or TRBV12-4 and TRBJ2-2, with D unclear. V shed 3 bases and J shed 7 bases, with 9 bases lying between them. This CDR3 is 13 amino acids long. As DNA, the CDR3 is TGTGCCAGCAGTTTTCACTGGGACGGGGAGCTGTTTTTT. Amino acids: CASSFHWDGELFF.

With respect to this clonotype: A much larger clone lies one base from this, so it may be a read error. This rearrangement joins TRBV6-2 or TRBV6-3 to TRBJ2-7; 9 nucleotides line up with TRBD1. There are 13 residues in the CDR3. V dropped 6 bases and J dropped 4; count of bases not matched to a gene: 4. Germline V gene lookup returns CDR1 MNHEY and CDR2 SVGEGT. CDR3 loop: CASSDRGMYEQYF. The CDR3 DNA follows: TGTGCCAGCAGCGACAGGGGGATGTACGAGCAGTACTTC.

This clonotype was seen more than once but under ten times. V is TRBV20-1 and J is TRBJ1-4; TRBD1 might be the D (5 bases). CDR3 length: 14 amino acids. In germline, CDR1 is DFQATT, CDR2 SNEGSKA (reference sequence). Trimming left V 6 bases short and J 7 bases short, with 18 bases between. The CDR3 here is CSATWGQGSEKLFF. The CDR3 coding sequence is TGCAGTGCCACCTGGGGCCAGGGCAGTGAAAAACTGTTTTTT.

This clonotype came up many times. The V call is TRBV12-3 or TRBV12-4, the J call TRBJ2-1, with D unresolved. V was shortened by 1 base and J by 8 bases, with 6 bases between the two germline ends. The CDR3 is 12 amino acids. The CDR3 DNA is TGTGCCAGCAGTTTAGGCCCCCATGAGCAGTTCTTC. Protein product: CASSLGPHEQFF.